What follows are 14 T cell receptor beta chains derived from one specimen sequenced in a study of blood T cell repertoires in COVID-19. TCRdb keeps only in-frame clones here, not all; method: immunoSEQ multiplex PCR. Here the sample spans around 310,000 clones, 70% to 90% being singletons. The sequenced material came from peripheral blood. These receptors were obtained from a woman in her fifties or sixties with acute or convalescent COVID-19.

DNA of the CDR3: TGTGCCAGCAGCCGGACTAGCGAGACCGGGGAGCTGTTTTTT. It yields the protein CASSRTSETGELFF. V is TRBV6-2 or TRBV6-3 and J is TRBJ2-2, with 9 bases identical to TRBD2. This CDR3 spans 14 amino acids. Germline CDR1 reads MNHEY; CDR2 reads SVGEGT. V dropped 6 bases and J dropped 5; count of bases not matched to a gene: 4.

The J gene is TRBJ2-1, the V gene TRBV20-1; 11 bases are a match to TRBD2. CDR3 size: 11 residues. The trim removed 7 bases at V and 7 bases at J, leaving 0 bases unmatched. The germline V gene encodes CDR1 DFQATT and CDR2 SNEGSKA (reference sequence). Here the CDR3 reads CSGTSGNEQFF. CDR3 DNA sequence: TGCAGTGGGACTAGCGGGAATGAGCAGTTCTTC.

The rearrangement links TRBV27 to TRBJ2-3; a possible D gene is TRBD2 (5 bases). Trimming took off 2 bases at V and 4 bases at J, with 13 bases between the two ends. Germline V lookup: CDR1 MNHEY, CDR2 SMNVEV (reference sequence). The CDR3 length is 15 residues. As DNA, the CDR3 is TGTGCCAGCAGTTTAATCCTAGCTGACGCAGATACGCAGTATTTT. Translation: CASSLILADADTQYF.

This clone was detected once. This rearrangement joins TRBV9 to TRBJ2-1; TRBD1 matches 9 bases. With V trimmed by 0 bases and J by 4 bases, 5 bases remained unmatched. Germline CDR1 reads SGDLS; CDR2 reads YYNGEE. The CDR3 is made up of 16 amino acids. CDR3 amino acids: CASSVALGQGYNEQFF. CDR3 nucleotide sequence: TGTGCCAGCAGCGTAGCTTTGGGACAGGGATACAATGAGCAGTTCTTC.

Only a few counts were recorded for this clone. This chain links TRBV6-6 with TRBJ2-1, with TRBD2 as a possible D gene (5 bases). Trimming took off 3 bases at V and 6 bases at J, with 18 bases between the two ends. CDR1 is MNHNY, CDR2 SVGAGI, per germline (reference sequence). This CDR3 region has 16 residues. CDR3 amino acids: CASSYGSSLFGNEQFF. The DNA of the CDR3 is TGTGCCAGCAGTTATGGGAGTTCCCTTTTCGGCAATGAGCAGTTCTTC.

The gene calls are TRBV2 and TRBJ1-2; D remains ambiguous. V lost 3 bases and J 2 bases, leaving 7 bases between the germline ends. Germline CDR1 and CDR2: SNHLY and FYNNEI. This CDR3 is built from 13 residues. The CDR3 spells CASSDLQNYGYTF. CDR3 DNA sequence: TGTGCCAGCAGTGATTTACAGAACTATGGCTACACCTTC. Full variable domain (outside the CDR3, taken from reference TRBV2 and TRBJ1-2): EPEVTQTPSHQVTQMGQEVILRCVPISNHLYFYWYRQILGQKVEFLVSFYNNEISEKSEIFDDQFSVERPDGSNFTLKIRSTKLEDSAMYFCASSDLQNYGYTFGSGTRLTVV.

J is TRBJ2-4 and V is TRBV28, with 9 bases that match TRBD2. Trimming cost V 3 bases and J 4 bases; bases outside gene matches: 7. This CDR3 comprises 16 residues. Germline V CDR1 and CDR2: MDHEN, SYDVKM. CDR3 DNA sequence: TGTGCCAGCAGTTTGAGGGGCGGGGGGGCGAAAAACATTCAGTACTTC. As protein: CASSLRGGGAKNIQYF. Variable domain in full (rest from reference TRBV28 and TRBJ2-4): DVKVTQSSRYLVKRTGEKVFLECVQDMDHENMFWYRQDPGLGLRLIYFSYDVKMKEKGDIPEGYSVSREKKERFSLILESASTNQTSMYLCASSLRGGGAKNIQYFGAGTRLSVL.

This clone was counted once. V is TRBV2 and J is TRBJ1-1; no clear D. CDR1 is SNHLY, CDR2 FYNNEI, per germline. The V gene lost 3 bases and the J gene lost 5 bases, with 4 bases spanning the gap. The CDR3 runs 11 residues. The DNA for the CDR3 is TGTGCCAGCAGTGACAGAACTGAAGCTTTCTTT. Protein: CASSDRTEAFF.

This clone occurred once. The gene calls are TRBV2 and TRBJ2-1, with 8 bases matching TRBD2. Germline CDR1 and CDR2: SNHLY and FYNNEI. The V gene end was trimmed by 6 bases and the J gene end by 5 bases; junction bases not matched to a gene: 9. The CDR3 consists of 15 residues. CDR3 loop: CASRAQTSGNNEQFF. The DNA for the CDR3 is TGTGCCAGCAGAGCCCAAACTAGCGGAAACAATGAGCAGTTCTTC.

In nucleotides, the CDR3 is TGTGCCACCAGCAGACCAACTAGCGGGATATACGAGCAGTACTTC. Protein: CATSRPTSGIYEQYF. V and J are TRBV15 and TRBJ2-7; 10 bases fit TRBD2. The CDR3 is made up of 15 amino acids. V lost 2 bases and J lost 4; bases outside the gene matches: 5. CDR1 is LNHNV and CDR2 is YYDKDF in the germline V gene (reference sequence).

J is TRBJ2-1 and V is TRBV7-2; D might be TRBD2 (6 bases). In germline, CDR1 is SGHTA, CDR2 FQGNSA. The CDR3 is 15 amino acids. Trimming stripped 1 base from V and 8 bases from J, with 15 bases between. The CDR3 bases are TGTGCCAGCAGCTTAGGGGCGGGGCTACCGCATGAGCAGTTCTTC. Its protein is CASSLGAGLPHEQFF.

The V gene is TRBV29-1, the J gene TRBJ1-1; 7 bases match TRBD1. The CDR3 spans 13 residues. Losses at the gene ends were 7 bases for V and 6 bases for J; bases not matched to a gene: 11. Germline values: CDR1 SQVTM, CDR2 ANQGSEA. The CDR3 nucleotides read TGCAGCGCCGATACTGACAGGGATTCTGAAGCTTTCTTT. Translating it yields CSADTDRDSEAFF.

The chain uses TRBV5-8 and TRBJ1-1; possible D gene TRBD1, 5 bases. V lost 0 bases, J lost 1 base, and 10 bases lay in between. The CDR3 covers 15 residues. Per the germline V gene, CDR1 is SGHTS and CDR2 is YDEGEE. Written as DNA, the CDR3 is TGTGCCAGCAGCTTGGAAATGGGGCCGAACACTGAAGCTTTCTTT. It translates to CASSLEMGPNTEAFF.

DNA for the CDR3: TGTGCCAGCAGCTATCTCGAGACCCAGTACTTC. The encoded protein is CASSYLETQYF. The V and J genes are TRBV7-2 and TRBJ2-5; unclear D gene. The CDR3 runs 11 residues. Between the trimmed V and J ends, which lost 4 bases and 5 bases, there was a span of 5 bases. The V gene's germline CDR1 is SGHTA and CDR2 FQGNSA.